A single sample gave rise to the 29 T cell receptor beta chains below, sequenced in a study of Tregs in tolerant kidney transplant recipients. Repertoires were generated with immunoSEQ multiplex PCR, while TCRdb's copy carries only in-frame clones and drops some. The sample has around 230,000 clones, about 86% seen once. Specimen: CD4+ T cells from blood. The receptors shown here come from a human donor in good health.

This clone was detected only a few times. CDR3 sequence (DNA): TGTGCCAGCAGAGGACAGGGGGGAACTAATGAAAAACTGTTTTTT. Translating gives CASRGQGGTNEKLFF. J is TRBJ1-4 and V is TRBV2, with 10 bases fitting TRBD1. This CDR3 contains 15 residues. Trimming removed 6 bases from V and 1 base from J; junction bases left unmatched: 2. Germline assignment: CDR1 SNHLY and CDR2 FYNNEI.

As concerns this clone: One end of the junction fails to match germline, which may point to a read error. This rearrangement joins TRBV5-1 to TRBJ1-2; no definite D call. The germline V gene has CDR1 SGHRS and CDR2 YFSETQ. The CDR3 loop spans 15 amino acids. The CDR3 DNA reads TGTGCCAGCAGCTTGGTTAGCTTGCTGGGCTATGGCTACACCTTC. Protein: CASSLVSLLGYGYTF.

This sequence joins TRBV11-2 and TRBJ2-5; D unresolved. Germline CDR1 is SGHAT and CDR2 is FQNNGV. Trimming removed 2 bases at V and 2 bases at J, with 9 bases between. CDR3 length: 14 residues. The CDR3 coding sequence is TGTGCCAGCAGCTTATCAGAGATTCAAGAGACCCAGTACTTC. This sequence encodes CASSLSEIQETQYF.

For the CDR3, the DNA is TGTGCCAGCAGCGTAGGAGGACAGGATCGAACCGGAGCTTTCTTT. Protein: CASSVGGQDRTGAFF. V is TRBV9 and J is TRBJ1-1, with TRBD1 identical over 7 bases. Trimming took 0 bases from V and 10 from J; bases not matched to a gene: 12. Germline V lookup: CDR1 SGDLS, CDR2 YYNGEE. This CDR3 contains 15 residues. Filled out from reference TRBV9 and TRBJ1-1, the complete variable domain reads DSGVTQTPKHLITATGQRVTLRCSPRSGDLSVYWYQQSLDQGLQFLIQYYNGEERAKGNILERFSAQQFPDLHSELNLSSLELGDSALYFCASSVGGQDRTGAFFGQGTRLTVV.

The chain joins TRBV5-1 to TRBJ2-5, with 8 bases fitting TRBD1. This CDR3 contains 15 residues. Trimming removed 4 bases from V and 5 bases from J; junction bases left unmatched: 10. CDR1 is SGHRS and CDR2 is YFSETQ in the germline V gene. This CDR3 reads CASSVTQGAGETQYF. As DNA, the CDR3 is TGCGCCAGCAGCGTCACTCAGGGGGCTGGGGAGACCCAGTACTTC.

As DNA, the CDR3 is TGTGCCAGCAGTCAGGGTACCTCTGGAAACACCATATATTTT. This gives the protein CASSQGTSGNTIYF. The chain recombines TRBV6-6 with TRBJ1-3; tentatively, D is TRBD1 (5 bases). V was trimmed by 5 bases and J by 0 bases, leaving 8 bases between them. The CDR3 runs 14 residues. Germline loops: CDR1 MNHNY, CDR2 SVGAGI (reference sequence).

The J gene is TRBJ1-2, the V gene TRBV7-9, with a weak D call TRBD1 (6 bases). Between the trimmed V and J ends, which lost 1 base and 4 bases, there was a span of 13 bases. Germline V gene data show CDR1 as SEHNR and CDR2 as FQNEAQ (reference sequence). The CDR3 runs to 15 residues. The CDR3 DNA reads as TGTGCCAGCAGCTTAGGTGGGGGCAGCCGCTATGGCTACACCTTC. Translating gives CASSLGGGSRYGYTF.

This chain connects TRBV27 to TRBJ2-5; 7 nucleotides align to TRBD1. This CDR3 comprises 14 residues. Germline CDR1 and CDR2: MNHEY and SMNVEV (reference sequence). V was pared by 10 bases and J by 0 bases, with 8 bases of the junction left unmatched. The CDR3 nucleotides are TGTGCCATCGAGACAGGGCAGTACCAAGAGACCCAGTACTTC. The encoded protein is CAIETGQYQETQYF.

J is TRBJ1-4 and V is TRBV19; 7 nucleotides match TRBD1. This CDR3 spans 13 amino acids. V trimming: 6 bases; J trimming: 2 bases; junction bases outside the gene matches: 0. Germline loops: CDR1 LNHDA, CDR2 SQIVND (reference sequence). CDR3 loop: CASSRGTNEKLFF. Here the CDR3 DNA reads TGTGCCAGTAGCAGGGGGACTAATGAAAAACTGTTTTTT.

The chain links TRBV6-5 to TRBJ1-1, with D unclear. The CDR3 sequence is 13 residues long. CDR1 is MNHEY and CDR2 is SVGAGI in the germline V gene. Trimming removed 6 bases at V and 0 bases at J, with 8 bases between. The DNA of the CDR3 is TGTGCCAGCAGCTGGACCATGAACACTGAAGCTTTCTTT. It codes for CASSWTMNTEAFF.

The chain uses TRBV5-1 and TRBJ2-6; 8 bases are a match to TRBD2. The CDR3 spans 16 residues. Germline V gives CDR1 SGHRS, CDR2 YFSETQ. Trimming cost V 0 bases and J 4 bases; bases outside gene matches: 3. CDR3 nucleotides: TGCGCCAGCAGCTTGGGCGGGAGGCTCGGGGCCAACGTCCTGACTTTC. Translating it yields CASSLGGRLGANVLTF.

The chain recombines TRBV15 with TRBJ1-5; TRBD1 is a possible D gene (6 bases). Germline values: CDR1 LNHNV, CDR2 YYDKDF (reference sequence). The CDR3 has 16 amino acids. V was clipped by 1 base and J by 4 bases, with 14 bases between them. DNA for the CDR3: TGTGCCACCAGCAGAGGCGGCAGGGGAGGGAATCAGCCCCAGCATTTT. Amino acids: CATSRGGRGGNQPQHF.

A note on this clone: The sample contains more than one DNA sequence encoding this CDR3. The chain couples TRBV11-2 to TRBJ1-5; TRBD1 matches 10 bases. Per germline, CDR1 SGHAT and CDR2 FQNNGV. The CDR3 is made up of 17 amino acids. With V trimmed by 1 base and J by 3 bases, 6 bases remained unmatched. DNA for the CDR3: TGTGCCAGCAGCTTAGGTGGAGGACAGGGGGTCAATCAGCCCCAGCATTTT. Protein sequence: CASSLGGGQGVNQPQHF.

This chain connects TRBV15 to TRBJ2-3; possibly TRBD2 for D (6 bases). Germline V gene lookup returns CDR1 LNHNV and CDR2 YYDKDF (reference sequence). V was cut by 1 base and J by 0 bases, with 11 bases left in between. CDR3 size: 16 residues. CDR3 region: CATSRALADSTDTQYF. Written as DNA, the CDR3 is TGTGCCACCAGCAGAGCTTTAGCGGATAGCACAGATACGCAGTATTTT.

The genes are TRBV5-1 and TRBJ2-1; 12 nucleotides match TRBD2. Germline assignment: CDR1 SGHRS and CDR2 YFSETQ. The CDR3 is made up of 17 amino acids. With 2 bases clipped from V and 5 bases from J, the junction kept 8 bases outside the gene matches. This CDR3 reads CASSLFQTSGGNNEQFF. In DNA, the CDR3 is TGCGCCAGCAGCTTATTCCAGACTAGCGGGGGTAACAATGAGCAGTTCTTC. Supplemented by reference TRBV5-1 and TRBJ2-1, the full variable domain reads KAGVTQTPRYLIKTRGQQVTLSCSPISGHRSVSWYQQTPGQGLQFLFEYFSETQRNKGNFPGRFSGRQFSNSRSEMNVSTLELGDSALYLCASSLFQTSGGNNEQFFGPGTRLTVL.

The V call is TRBV6-1, the J call TRBJ1-5; D unclear. CDR3 length: 13 amino acids. The V and J ends lost 7 bases and 4 bases respectively, with 11 bases between them. Germline V gene data show CDR1 as MNHNS and CDR2 as SASEGT. The chain's CDR3 is CASIVSPNQPQHF. In DNA form, the CDR3 reads TGTGCCAGCATTGTCTCCCCGAATCAGCCCCAGCATTTT.

This clone was seen a few times. The V call is TRBV7-9, the J call TRBJ2-1; D may be TRBD1 (5 bases). The germline CDR1 and CDR2 sequences are SEHNR and FQNEAQ (reference sequence). V lost 3 bases, J lost 9 bases, and 15 bases lay in between. The CDR3 runs to 14 residues. The CDR3 DNA reads as TGTGCCAGCAGCTTCCCGGATGCGGACACTGAGCAGTTCTTC. Its translation is CASSFPDADTEQFF.

This sequence joins TRBV2 and TRBJ2-1; 12 bases agree with TRBD2. The trim removed 4 bases at V and 7 bases at J, leaving 5 bases unmatched. CDR3 length: 15 amino acids. Germline V gives CDR1 SNHLY, CDR2 FYNNEI. Here the CDR3 DNA reads TGTGCCAGCAGTGCTAGCGGGAGGGCCGGGAATGAGCAGTTCTTC. It codes for CASSASGRAGNEQFF.

This rearrangement joins TRBV5-6 to TRBJ2-5; 8 bases match TRBD1. J lost 4 bases, V lost 0 bases, and 8 bases had no gene match. Germline V gene lookup returns CDR1 SGHDT and CDR2 YYEEEE. The CDR3 is 16 residues long. CDR3 sequence (DNA): TGTGCCAGCAGCTTGGGGGGTATCAGGGGGCGAGAGACCCAGTACTTC. Its protein is CASSLGGIRGRETQYF.

The gene calls are TRBV25-1 and TRBJ1-2; D might be TRBD1 (5 bases). Germline CDR1 reads MGHDK; CDR2 reads SYGVNS. The V and J ends lost 4 bases and 7 bases respectively, with 16 bases between them. There are 14 residues in the CDR3. The CDR3 DNA is TGTGCCAGCAGTGCTAGGGGCTCTTCGGGTGGCTACACCTTC. This translates into CASSARGSSGGYTF.

The CDR3 sequence is CAVSQGRGYGYTF. The CDR3 DNA reads as TGTGCCGTCTCCCAGGGGAGAGGCTATGGCTACACCTTC. The genes are TRBV19 and TRBJ1-2, with TRBD1 as a possible D gene (6 bases). Per the germline V gene, CDR1 is LNHDA and CDR2 is SQIVND (reference sequence). Trimming shortened V by 11 bases and J by 4 bases, and 17 bases separated the two germline ends. There are 13 residues in the CDR3.

The genes are TRBV18 and TRBJ1-1, with 7 bases lining up with TRBD1. The CDR3 loop spans 17 amino acids. The V segment lost 0 bases and the J segment 0 bases; nucleotides outside the gene matches: 7. Germline assignment: CDR1 KGHSH and CDR2 LQKENI. The CDR3 is CASSPPNRGHLNTEAFF. The CDR3 DNA is TGTGCCAGCTCACCACCTAACAGGGGACATCTGAACACTGAAGCTTTCTTT.

The rearrangement joins TRBV30 to TRBJ2-7; tentatively, D is TRBD2 (6 bases). Germline CDR1 GTSNPN, CDR2 SVGIG (reference sequence). V shed 0 bases and J shed 0 bases, with 15 bases lying between them. The CDR3 is made up of 16 amino acids. CDR3 nucleotides: TGTGCCTGGAGTGTTTGGGGGGAGCCCTCCTCCTACGAGCAGTACTTC. Translation gives CAWSVWGEPSSYEQYF.

A single count supports this clone. The rearrangement uses TRBV5-4 and TRBJ2-1; D gene ambiguous. Germline values: CDR1 SGHNT, CDR2 YYREEE (reference sequence). The CDR3 is 14 residues long. V lost 5 bases to trimming and J lost 1 base, with 10 bases between them. The CDR3 reads CASSRAQSYNEQFF. CDR3 nucleotides: TGTGCCAGCAGTCGAGCGCAGTCCTACAATGAGCAGTTCTTC.

This chain connects TRBV28 to TRBJ2-2; D not certain. The CDR3 consists of 13 residues. V was pared by 6 bases and J by 0 bases, with 5 bases between. The V gene's germline CDR1 is MDHEN and CDR2 SYDVKM. This chain's CDR3 is CASRVPNTGELFF. For the CDR3, the DNA is TGTGCCAGCAGAGTCCCGAACACCGGGGAGCTGTTTTTT. Combining the CDR3 with reference TRBV28 and TRBJ2-2 gives the whole variable domain DVKVTQSSRYLVKRTGEKVFLECVQDMDHENMFWYRQDPGLGLRLIYFSYDVKMKEKGDIPEGYSVSREKKERFSLILESASTNQTSMYLCASRVPNTGELFFGEGSRLTVL.

This clone was detected only once. The chain employs TRBV5-1 and TRBJ2-1; 9 bases line up with TRBD2. Germline loops: CDR1 SGHRS, CDR2 YFSETQ. V gave up 0 bases and J gave up 5 bases; unmatched junction bases: 6. The CDR3 is 16 amino acids. This chain's CDR3 is CASSLGGGRGHNEQFF. The CDR3 region has the DNA TGCGCCAGCAGCTTGGGGGGCGGGAGGGGTCACAATGAGCAGTTCTTC.

The J gene is TRBJ1-2, the V gene TRBV5-6; tentative D call: TRBD1 (6 bases). Germline V CDR1 and CDR2: SGHDT, YYEEEE. The V gene lost 4 bases and the J gene lost 6 bases, with 13 bases spanning the gap. The CDR3 totals 13 residues. Written as DNA, the CDR3 is TGTGCCAGCAGCCTACCTACAGGGAATGGCTACACCTTC. Translated, it gives CASSLPTGNGYTF.

This chain joins TRBV11-1 and TRBJ1-4; D unresolved. This CDR3 contains 12 residues. CDR1 is SGHAT and CDR2 is FQDESV in the germline V gene (reference sequence). Trimming cost V 3 bases and J 11 bases, with 10 bases left between them. The CDR3 here is CASSLNPGKLFF. Here the CDR3 DNA reads TGTGCCAGCAGCTTGAACCCGGGGAAACTGTTTTTT.

The chain joins TRBV6-6 to TRBJ2-2; TRBD2 might be the D (7 bases). Germline loops: CDR1 MNHNY, CDR2 SVGAGI (reference sequence). The CDR3 is 14 amino acids. The V and J ends lost 6 bases and 6 bases respectively, with 14 bases between them. This chain's CDR3 is CASRGGVQAGELFF. CDR3 DNA sequence: TGTGCCAGCAGAGGGGGGGTTCAAGCCGGGGAGCTGTTTTTT.